This entry lists 22 T cell receptor beta chains sequenced from one sample in a study of blood T cell repertoires in COVID-19. The data were produced by immunoSEQ multiplex PCR, yet TCRdb's version contains in-frame clones alone and is incomplete. The sample contains roughly 190,000 clones, approximately 90% of which appear only once. Material for sequencing was PBMCs or T cells enriched from blood (not recorded which). These receptors all stem from a woman aged 18-35 years who had recovered from COVID-19.

The chain couples TRBV19 to TRBJ1-1; possible D gene TRBD1, 6 bases. Germline V gene lookup returns CDR1 LNHDA and CDR2 SQIVND (reference sequence). V gave up 6 bases and J gave up 5 bases, with 22 bases separating them. The CDR3 covers 16 residues. DNA for the CDR3: TGTGCCAGTAGGAACCTGGGGGGGGCACGAGAGACTGAAGCTTTCTTT. It is translated as CASRNLGGARETEAFF.

The J gene is TRBJ2-3, the V gene TRBV12-3 or TRBV12-4; D is unresolved. Trimming pared 2 bases from V and 5 bases from J, leaving 5 bases between. CDR3 size: 12 residues. The CDR3 protein is CASSLIIDTQYF. DNA of the CDR3: TGTGCCAGCAGTTTAATTATAGATACGCAGTATTTT.

The chain links TRBV28 to TRBJ1-4, with D perhaps matching TRBD1 (5 bases). Germline CDR1 reads MDHEN; CDR2 reads SYDVKM. V was pared by 3 bases and J by 5 bases, with 13 bases between. CDR3 length: 15 residues. The CDR3 loop reads CASSFGRRGNEKLFF. In DNA, the CDR3 is TGTGCCAGCAGTTTCGGTAGGCGGGGCAATGAAAAACTGTTTTTT.

This sequence joins TRBV19 and TRBJ2-5; 7 positions agree with TRBD2. J was trimmed by 2 bases and V by 3 bases; bases with no gene match: 0. Germline loops: CDR1 LNHDA, CDR2 SQIVND (reference sequence). The CDR3 loop spans 13 amino acids. This CDR3 is CASSIGGQETQYF. The DNA for the CDR3 is TGTGCCAGTAGTATCGGGGGGCAAGAGACCCAGTACTTC.

The chain employs TRBV5-1 and TRBJ2-7; 11 bases match TRBD2. The V gene's germline CDR1 is SGHRS and CDR2 YFSETQ. V dropped 2 bases and J dropped 5; count of bases not matched to a gene: 6. The CDR3 has 15 residues. DNA for the CDR3: TGCGCCAGCAGCTTACTGGGACTAGCGGAAGACGAGCAGTACTTC. This encodes CASSLLGLAEDEQYF.

The rearrangement links TRBV6-5 to TRBJ2-5, with 7 nucleotides matching TRBD1. This CDR3 spans 14 amino acids. Germline CDR1 reads MNHEY; CDR2 reads SVGAGI. The J segment lost 7 bases and the V segment lost 6 bases, leaving 11 bases of the junction unmatched. CDR3 amino acids: CASSLTGIRGTQYF. The CDR3, as DNA: TGTGCCAGCAGCTTGACAGGGATAAGGGGGACCCAGTACTTC.

This clone was seen at least ten times. In DNA form, the CDR3 reads TGTGCCAGCTCCTCCCCTCGACGGGGTCCGGGGGAGCCCCAGCATTTT. It is translated as CASSSPRRGPGEPQHF. The rearrangement links TRBV7-3 to TRBJ1-5; D possibly corresponds to TRBD1 (5 bases). CDR3 length: 16 amino acids. The V gene's germline CDR1 is SGHTA and CDR2 FQGTGA. Trimming shortened V by 8 bases and J by 8 bases, and 25 bases separated the two germline ends.

The chain links TRBV14 to TRBJ1-4, with 9 nucleotides matching TRBD1. V was pared by 4 bases and J by 13 bases, with 16 bases of the junction left unmatched. The CDR3 is 16 amino acids. Per the germline V gene, CDR1 is SGHDN and CDR2 is FVKESK. This chain's CDR3 is CASSRQSGTGFRGLFF. DNA for the CDR3: TGTGCCAGCAGCCGACAGTCCGGGACAGGGTTCCGCGGACTGTTTTTT.

By share, this clone counts as medium-sized (0.01 to 0.1%). J is TRBJ2-1 and V is TRBV7-9, with 11 positions matching TRBD2. V was pared by 5 bases and J by 3 bases, with 6 bases of the junction left unmatched. Germline values: CDR1 SEHNR, CDR2 FQNEAQ (reference sequence). The CDR3 totals 16 residues. The CDR3 nucleotides read TGTGCCAGCAGCCCACTAGCGGGAGTCCTCTACAATGAGCAGTTCTTC. Amino acid sequence: CASSPLAGVLYNEQFF.

The chain is built from TRBV28 and TRBJ2-3, with 14 bases identical to TRBD2. V trimming: 4 bases; J trimming: 4 bases; junction bases outside the gene matches: 7. Germline values: CDR1 MDHEN, CDR2 SYDVKM. This CDR3 region has 17 residues. DNA for the CDR3: TGTGCCAGCAGTTCCAGTGGACTAGCGGGAGGTCCAGATACGCAGTATTTT. It translates to CASSSSGLAGGPDTQYF.

This chain uses TRBV28 with TRBJ1-2, with D possibly being TRBD1 (5 bases). This CDR3 is 14 amino acids long. V was pared by 3 bases and J by 4 bases, with 12 bases between. Germline-derived CDR1 and CDR2 are MDHEN and SYDVKM. The CDR3 bases are TGTGCCAGCAGTTTTTCTGGGACTCGCTATGGCTACACCTTC. Its protein is CASSFSGTRYGYTF.

With regard to this clone: Compared with germline, one end of the junction differs, possibly owing to a read error. This sample also contains other DNA sequences that code for the same CDR3. The rearrangement links TRBV28 to TRBJ1-5, with TRBD1 identical over 7 bases. The CDR3 is 15 amino acids. The germline gives CDR1 MDHEN, CDR2 SYDVKM. The DNA of the CDR3 is TGCGCCAGCAGTAGACAGGGTGTTGGCAATCAGCCCCAGCATTTT. Translating gives CASSRQGVGNQPQHF.

The rearrangement uses TRBV28 and TRBJ1-5; D not certain. The CDR3 length is 14 residues. Germline V gene data show CDR1 as MDHEN and CDR2 as SYDVKM. The V gene lost 6 bases and the J gene lost 0 bases, with 9 bases spanning the gap. For the CDR3, the DNA is TGTGCCAGCAGACGAACGGTTAGCAATCAGCCCCAGCATTTT. Encoded protein: CASRRTVSNQPQHF.

This chain uses TRBV7-3 with TRBJ1-1; TRBD1 matches 9 bases. CDR3 length: 13 amino acids. The ends lost 3 bases at V and 4 bases at J; junction bases unmatched: 0. CDR1 and CDR2 from the germline V gene are SGHTA and FQGTGA. The CDR3 reads CASSLTGGTEAFF. The CDR3 bases are TGTGCCAGCAGCTTGACAGGGGGCACTGAAGCTTTCTTT.

This chain connects TRBV6-5 to TRBJ1-5; maybe TRBD1 (5 bases). Trimming took 4 bases from V and 1 from J, leaving 14 bases between them. The length of the CDR3 is 16 residues. Germline values: CDR1 MNHEY, CDR2 SVGAGI. In nucleotides, the CDR3 is TGTGCCAGCAGTTGGGGGGGGGACTCCAGCAATCAGCCCCAGCATTTT. This encodes CASSWGGDSSNQPQHF.

The chain is built from TRBV7-2 and TRBJ2-3; the match to TRBD2 covers 9 bases. Germline-derived CDR1 and CDR2 are SGHTA and FQGNSA. The CDR3 has 15 residues. V dropped 1 base and J dropped 2; count of bases not matched to a gene: 1. The CDR3: CASSLGLAVTDTQYF. DNA for the CDR3: TGTGCCAGCAGCTTAGGACTAGCGGTCACAGATACGCAGTATTTT.

The gene calls are TRBV5-6 and TRBJ2-2; a weak D match, TRBD1 (7 bases). V was clipped by 2 bases and J by 6 bases, with 14 bases between them. The CDR3 loop spans 15 amino acids. Germline V CDR1 and CDR2: SGHDT, YYEEEE. CDR3 DNA: TGTGCCAGCAGCTTAGTAGGAGGGGGCTCCGGGGAGCTGTTTTTT. Amino acids: CASSLVGGGSGELFF.

This clone appeared once. The chain combines TRBV30 with TRBJ1-2; TRBD1 agrees at 7 bases. CDR3 length: 12 amino acids. V gave up 0 bases and J gave up 7 bases; unmatched junction bases: 2. Germline V gene lookup returns CDR1 GTSNPN and CDR2 SVGIG (reference sequence). The CDR3 loop is CAWSVQGRGYTF. DNA for the CDR3: TGTGCCTGGAGTGTACAGGGGCGTGGCTACACCTTC.

V usage is TRBV4-1 and J usage is TRBJ2-7; TRBD1 agrees at 9 bases. Losses at the gene ends were 1 base for V and 7 bases for J; bases not matched to a gene: 5. CDR1 is MGHRA and CDR2 is YSYEKL in the germline V gene. CDR3 length equals 14 residues. CDR3: CASSQVGQGLEQYF. Here the CDR3 DNA reads TGCGCCAGCAGCCAAGTGGGACAGGGATTAGAGCAGTACTTC.

CDR3 nucleotides: TGTGCCAGCAGCCCCCCCGGGTTACACTACGAGCAGTACTTC. This gives the protein CASSPPGLHYEQYF. V usage is TRBV5-6 and J usage is TRBJ2-7, with D unresolved. V lost 4 bases, J lost 3 bases, and 14 bases lay in between. CDR3 length: 14 residues. Germline-derived CDR1 and CDR2 are SGHDT and YYEEEE.

The rearrangement joins TRBV23-1 to TRBJ1-4; D may be TRBD1 (6 bases). TRBV23-1 is given ORF status, its function remaining uncertain. The CDR3 sequence is 14 residues long. V lost 7 bases, J lost 4 bases, and 13 bases lay in between. CDR3 region: CASTHREGNEKLFF. Written as DNA, the CDR3 is TGCGCCAGCACTCACAGGGAAGGTAATGAAAAACTGTTTTTT.

The chain uses TRBV7-2 and TRBJ1-1; tentative D call: TRBD1 (5 bases). This CDR3 has 14 residues. Trimming pared 0 bases from V and 5 bases from J, leaving 10 bases between. Germline V gene sequence: CDR1 SGHTA, CDR2 FQGNSA. CDR3 bases: TGTGCCAGCAGCTTAGCTTCATACAGGACTGAAGCTTTCTTT. Translated: CASSLASYRTEAFF.